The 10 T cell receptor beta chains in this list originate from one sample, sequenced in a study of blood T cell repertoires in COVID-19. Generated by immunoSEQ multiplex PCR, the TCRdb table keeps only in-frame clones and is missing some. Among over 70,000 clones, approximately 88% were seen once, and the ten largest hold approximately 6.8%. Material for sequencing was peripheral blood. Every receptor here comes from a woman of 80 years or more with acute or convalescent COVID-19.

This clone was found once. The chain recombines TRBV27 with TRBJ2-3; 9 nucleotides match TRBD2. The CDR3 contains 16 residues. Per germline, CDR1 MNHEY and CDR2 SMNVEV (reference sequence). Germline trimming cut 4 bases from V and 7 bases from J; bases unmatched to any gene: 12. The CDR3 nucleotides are TGTGCCAGCAGTTCCGCTGGAGCGGGAGGCGGGAATACGCAGTATTTT. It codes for CASSSAGAGGGNTQYF.

The CDR3 DNA reads as TGTGCCAGCAGCTTAATGGCTCAGGTGGCTTACGAGCAGTACTTC. Its protein is CASSLMAQVAYEQYF. The V and J genes are TRBV7-2 and TRBJ2-7; D remains unclear. The CDR3 is 15 residues long. Germline V gives CDR1 SGHTA, CDR2 FQGNSA. The V and J ends lost 2 bases and 4 bases respectively, with 15 bases between them.

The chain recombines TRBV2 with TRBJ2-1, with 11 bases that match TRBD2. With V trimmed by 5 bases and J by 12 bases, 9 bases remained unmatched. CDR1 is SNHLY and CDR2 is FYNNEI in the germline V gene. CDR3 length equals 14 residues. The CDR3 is CASSFSGRAPRQFF. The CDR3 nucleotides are TGTGCCAGCAGTTTTAGCGGGAGGGCCCCCAGGCAGTTCTTC. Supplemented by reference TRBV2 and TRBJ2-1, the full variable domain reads EPEVTQTPSHQVTQMGQEVILRCVPISNHLYFYWYRQILGQKVEFLVSFYNNEISEKSEIFDDQFSVERPDGSNFTLKIRSTKLEDSAMYFCASSFSGRAPRQFFGPGTRLTVL.

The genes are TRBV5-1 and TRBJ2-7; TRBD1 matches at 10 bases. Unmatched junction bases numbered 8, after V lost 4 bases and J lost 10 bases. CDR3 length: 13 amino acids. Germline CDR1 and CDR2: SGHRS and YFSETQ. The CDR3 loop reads CASSARDRGYQYF. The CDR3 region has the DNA TGCGCCAGCAGCGCCCGGGACAGGGGATATCAGTACTTC.

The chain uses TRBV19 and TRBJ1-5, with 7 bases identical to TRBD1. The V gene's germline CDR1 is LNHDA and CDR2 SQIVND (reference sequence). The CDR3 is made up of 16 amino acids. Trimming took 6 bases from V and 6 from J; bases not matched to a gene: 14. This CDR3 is CASSDTGAAAGQPQHF. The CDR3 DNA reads TGTGCCAGTAGCGATACAGGGGCGGCGGCGGGTCAGCCCCAGCATTTT.

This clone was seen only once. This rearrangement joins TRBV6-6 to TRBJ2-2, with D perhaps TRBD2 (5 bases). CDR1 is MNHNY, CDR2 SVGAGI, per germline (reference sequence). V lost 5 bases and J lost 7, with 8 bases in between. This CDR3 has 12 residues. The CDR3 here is CASSATIGELFF. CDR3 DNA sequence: TGTGCCAGCAGTGCGACTATCGGGGAGCTGTTTTTT.

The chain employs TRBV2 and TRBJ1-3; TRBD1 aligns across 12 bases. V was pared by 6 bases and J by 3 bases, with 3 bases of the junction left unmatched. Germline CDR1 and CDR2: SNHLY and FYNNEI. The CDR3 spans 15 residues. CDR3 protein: CASRGQGAVGNTIYF. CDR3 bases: TGTGCCAGCAGGGGACAGGGGGCCGTTGGAAACACCATATATTTT.

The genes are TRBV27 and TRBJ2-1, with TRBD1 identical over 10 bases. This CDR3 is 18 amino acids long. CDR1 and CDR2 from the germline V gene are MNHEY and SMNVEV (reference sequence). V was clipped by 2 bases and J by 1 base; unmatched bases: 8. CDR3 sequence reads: CASSLDRGLRGSYNEQFF. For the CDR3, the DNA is TGTGCCAGCAGTTTAGACAGGGGGCTAAGAGGTTCCTACAATGAGCAGTTCTTC.

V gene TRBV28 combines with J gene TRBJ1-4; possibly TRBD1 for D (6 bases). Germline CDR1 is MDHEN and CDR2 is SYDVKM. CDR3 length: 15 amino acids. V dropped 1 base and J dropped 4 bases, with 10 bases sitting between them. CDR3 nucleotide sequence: TGTGCCAGCAGTTTATACGGACAGCTTAATGAAAAACTGTTTTTT. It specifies CASSLYGQLNEKLFF.

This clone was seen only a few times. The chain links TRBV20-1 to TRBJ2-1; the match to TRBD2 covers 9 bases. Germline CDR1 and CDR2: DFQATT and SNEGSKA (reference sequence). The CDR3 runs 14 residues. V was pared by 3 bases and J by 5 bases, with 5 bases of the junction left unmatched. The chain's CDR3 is CSASSGRTHNEQFF. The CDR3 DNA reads TGCAGTGCTAGTAGCGGGAGAACCCACAATGAGCAGTTCTTC.